One and the same sample provided the 2 T cell receptor beta chains below, sequenced in a study of blood T cell repertoires in COVID-19. Assay: immunoSEQ multiplex PCR; the TCRdb copy retains only in-frame clones and omits some. The table has 180,000 or so clones, about 84% seen once. Material: PBMCs or T cells enriched from blood (not recorded which). These receptors all stem from a man aged 40-49 years with acute COVID-19.

The chain joins TRBV5-1 to TRBJ2-1; TRBD2 agrees at 13 bases. The CDR3 loop spans 16 amino acids. Germline V CDR1 and CDR2: SGHRS, YFSETQ. The ends lost 7 bases at V and 4 bases at J; junction bases unmatched: 8. The DNA for the CDR3 is TGCGCCAGCGGACTAGCGGGAGTCGACGGTTACAATGAGCAGTTCTTC. Translated: CASGLAGVDGYNEQFF.

The rearrangement joins TRBV5-1 to TRBJ2-1, with TRBD2 matching 7 bases. Trimming at V came to 0 bases and at J to 3 bases, leaving 3 bases not matched to a gene. The germline CDR1 and CDR2 sequences are SGHRS and YFSETQ. The CDR3 is 15 amino acids. For the CDR3, the DNA is TGCGCCAGCAGCTTGGCTAGCGGAGGCTACAATGAGCAGTTCTTC. Residues: CASSLASGGYNEQFF.